This T cell receptor beta chain is from a study of PD-1 blockade in classical Hodgkin lymphoma. The V gene's germline CDR1 is MNHEY and CDR2 SMNVEV (reference sequence). With 5 bases clipped from V and 2 bases from J, the junction kept 10 bases outside the gene matches. The CDR3 sequence is 16 residues long. Only in-frame clones appear in the TCRdb table, and some are missing; sequencing was by immunoSEQ multiplex PCR. The data hold 45,000 to 65,000 clones, with about two thirds observed a single time. No patient escaped relapse after autologous stem cell transplantation, and brentuximab vedotin exposure varied.

This chain connects TRBV27 to TRBJ2-7, with TRBD1 matching 9 bases. The TCR originated in a human donor with classical Hodgkin lymphoma. This sample comprised peripheral blood mononuclear cells (PBMCs), obtained before the second cycle of nivolumab. Written as DNA, the CDR3 is TGTGCCAGCAGTCCAAAAAGACAGGGGGGGACCTACGAGCAGTACTTC. Translating gives CASSPKRQGGTYEQYF.